This T cell receptor (beta chain) was identified during a study of CD8 T cells in Susac syndrome. An input of about 0.5 to 1 ug of RNA was subjected to reverse transcription using random hexamers. TCRdb reprocessed the immunoSEQ multiplex PCR reads with MiXCR, giving one entry per CDR3 protein. Among fewer than 70,000 distinct CDR3 sequences, 95% were seen once, and the ten largest hold about 0.25%. The V gene's germline CDR1 is SEHNR and CDR2 FQNEAQ (reference sequence). With V trimmed by 4 bases and J by 4 bases, 10 bases remained unmatched. This CDR3 region has 16 residues. Material for sequencing was CD8+ T cells from PBMCs. The rearrangement links TRBV7-9 to TRBJ1-5; TRBD1 matches 7 bases. The clonotype comes from a human donor in good health. The CDR3 sequence: CASSYGTEGPNQPQHF. CDR3 DNA: TGTGCCAGCAGCTATGGGACAGAGGGCCCTAATCAGCCCCAGCATTTT. Complete variable domain (other parts from reference TRBV7-9 and TRBJ1-5): DTGVSQNPRHKITKRGQNVTFRCDPISEHNRLYWYRQTLGQGPEFLTYFQNEAQLEKSRLLSDRFSAERPKGSFSTLEIQRTEQGDSAMYLCASSYGTEGPNQPQHFGDGTRLSIL.